The rows below give T cell receptor beta chains drawn from one sample of a study of T-cell memory formation after mild COVID-19. TCRdb itself ran the 5' RACE reads through MiXCR, one entry per CDR3 protein. This table holds around 300,000 distinct CDR3 sequences, 13% to 15% found once. Sample: PBMCs or a T cell subset sorted from them (not recorded which). The receptor source for this set is a man between 18 and 35 years old who had mild COVID-19 (a few samples of this study predate the infection). Cell type and time point are not known. CDR3s include the opening cysteine and the closing phenylalanine or tryptophan. D genes are given only for firm matches. The size of a clone is reported for some rows only, either as once, few or many, or as a class for expanded clones.

abundance,v_gene,j_gene,d_gene,CDR3aa,CDR3nt
few,TRBV29-1,TRBJ2-3,TRBD2,CSVEGLGLAGAADTQYF,TGCAGCGTGGAGGGATTGGGACTAGCGGGGGCAGCAGATACGCAGTATTTT
few,TRBV4-1,TRBJ2-7,TRBD1,CASSQVWTGTYEQYF,TGCGCCAGCAGCCAAGTGTGGACAGGAACCTACGAGCAGTACTTC
few,TRBV24-1,TRBJ2-1,TRBD2,CATSPTSGDLEQFF,TGTGCCACCAGCCCTACTAGCGGGGATCTTGAGCAGTTCTTC
few,TRBV12-3/TRBV12-4,TRBJ2-5,-,CASSPRVRGTQYF,TGTGCCAGCAGCCCCAGGGTTAGGGGGACCCAGTACTTC
few,TRBV7-9,TRBJ1-4,-,CASSPRGGRQTTNEKLFF,TGTGCCAGCAGCCCCCGGGGGGGGCGACAGACAACTAATGAAAAACTGTTTTTT
-,TRBV6-5,TRBJ1-2,-,CASSYTGPNYGYTF,TGTGCCAGCAGTTACACGGGGCCTAACTATGGCTACACCTTC
-,TRBV9,TRBJ2-1,TRBD2,CASSPGTSSIDEQFF,TGTGCCAGCAGCCCCGGGACTAGCTCTATCGATGAGCAGTTCTTC
-,TRBV24-1,TRBJ2-3,-,CATSETGSTDTQYF,TGTGCCACCAGTGAAACAGGGAGCACAGATACGCAGTATTTT
few,TRBV28,TRBJ1-2,TRBD1,CASREGQGRYTF,TGTGCCAGCAGGGAGGGACAGGGGCGCTACACCTTC
-,TRBV5-5,TRBJ1-6,-,CASSLQGYNSPLHF,TGTGCCAGCAGCTTGCAGGGTTATAATTCACCCCTCCACTTT
few,TRBV24-1,TRBJ1-4,-,CATSDRGPSQKLFF,TGTGCCACCAGTGATCGCGGACCGTCTCAAAAACTGTTTTTT
once,TRBV6-5,TRBJ2-2,-,CASSYGLPNTGELFF,TGTGCCAGCAGTTACGGACTGCCGAACACCGGGGAGCTGTTTTTT
few,TRBV5-1,TRBJ2-2,TRBD1,CASSQAGTGGTGELFF,TGCGCCAGCAGCCAGGCCGGGACAGGGGGTACCGGGGAGCTGTTTTTT
many,TRBV6-2/TRBV6-3,TRBJ2-1,-,CATRWAGASYNEQFF,TGTGCCACCAGGTGGGCGGGGGCGTCCTACAATGAGCAGTTCTTC
-,TRBV5-1,TRBJ2-1,TRBD2,CASSLAGGGAKGEQFF,TGCGCCAGCAGCTTGGCTGGCGGGGGGGCCAAAGGCGAGCAGTTCTTC
few,TRBV2,TRBJ1-1,TRBD1,CASSDGDRVSEAFF,TGTGCCAGCAGTGACGGGGACAGGGTGTCTGAAGCTTTCTTT
-,TRBV10-3,TRBJ2-3,-,CATTQGGSTDTQYF,TGTGCCACTACGCAGGGGGGGAGCACAGATACGCAGTATTTT
-,TRBV5-6,TRBJ2-2,-,CASSLARELANTGELFF,TGTGCCAGCAGCTTGGCCCGGGAGCTCGCGAACACCGGGGAGCTGTTTTTT
many,TRBV5-1,TRBJ2-5,TRBD1,CASSLGTGGGETQYF,TGCGCCAGCAGCTTGGGGACAGGGGGCGGAGAGACCCAGTACTTC
few,TRBV7-9,TRBJ2-7,-,CASSLALGEVGEQYF,TGTGCCAGCAGCTTAGCGCTGGGTGAGGTGGGCGAGCAGTACTTC
many,TRBV7-2,TRBJ2-3,TRBD1,CASSLRQGADTQYF,TGTGCCAGCAGCTTACGGCAGGGGGCTGATACGCAGTATTTT
many,TRBV12-3/TRBV12-4,TRBJ1-5,-,CASRKAGGNQPQHF,TGTGCCAGCAGAAAAGCAGGGGGCAATCAGCCCCAGCATTTT
few,TRBV12-3/TRBV12-4,TRBJ2-3,-,CASTFRDTQYF,TGTGCCAGCACTTTTCGTGATACGCAGTATTTT
few,TRBV5-1,TRBJ2-1,TRBD1,CASSLGQGASDEQFF,TGCGCCAGCAGCTTGGGACAGGGGGCGTCGGATGAGCAGTTCTTC
many,TRBV20-1,TRBJ1-2,-,CSASPGGGYTF,TGCAGTGCTAGTCCGGGGGGTGGCTACACCTTC
-,TRBV6-4,TRBJ1-6,-,CASSDYLAGYNSPLHF,TGTGCCAGCAGTGACTACTTGGCAGGCTATAATTCACCCCTCCACTTT
-,TRBV12-3/TRBV12-4,TRBJ2-1,-,CASSLGGFQFF,TGTGCCAGCAGTTTGGGTGGATTCCAGTTCTTC
-,TRBV2,TRBJ2-7,-,CASSAPPSYEQYF,TGTGCCAGCAGTGCCCCCCCCTCCTACGAGCAGTACTTC
-,TRBV5-1,TRBJ2-7,TRBD1,CASSWPSGQLSSEQYF,TGCGCCAGCAGCTGGCCCTCGGGACAGCTCTCCTCCGAGCAGTACTTC
few,TRBV6-1,TRBJ2-3,-,CASRVQGTDTQYF,TGTGCCAGCAGAGTTCAAGGAACAGATACGCAGTATTTT
-,TRBV5-1,TRBJ1-2,TRBD1,CASSLGQVPGYGYTF,TGCGCCAGCAGCCTGGGACAGGTGCCAGGCTATGGCTACACCTTC
few,TRBV7-8,TRBJ2-7,TRBD2,CASSLLASGSYEQYF,TGTGCCAGCAGCTTACTAGCTAGCGGGTCGTACGAGCAGTACTTC
once,TRBV10-2,TRBJ2-7,-,CASSESPVSSYEQYF,TGCGCCAGCAGTGAGTCGCCGGTCTCCTCCTACGAGCAGTACTTC
-,TRBV12-3/TRBV12-4,TRBJ1-1,TRBD1,CASSPRDRVSMNTEAFF,TGTGCCAGCAGTCCTCGGGACAGGGTTTCTATGAACACTGAAGCTTTCTTT
few,TRBV11-2,TRBJ2-2,-,CASSRTAGELFF,TGTGCCAGCAGCCGGACGGCCGGGGAGCTGTTTTTT
-,TRBV5-1,TRBJ1-1,-,CASSQDGTNTEAFF,TGCGCCAGCAGCCAGGACGGAACGAACACTGAAGCTTTCTTT
few,TRBV2,TRBJ1-5,TRBD1,CASRTGDGQPQHF,TGTGCCAGCAGGACAGGGGACGGTCAGCCCCAGCATTTT
few,TRBV4-1,TRBJ1-1,TRBD1,CASSQAAGQRNTEAFF,TGCGCCAGCAGCCAAGCCGCGGGACAGCGAAACACTGAAGCTTTCTTT
-,TRBV6-5,TRBJ2-1,-,CASRVGGGDEQFF,TGTGCCAGCAGGGTCGGGGGTGGCGATGAGCAGTTCTTC
-,TRBV7-9,TRBJ2-7,TRBD1,CASSTTTGGSYEQYF,TGTGCCAGCAGTACGACGACAGGGGGCTCCTACGAGCAGTACTTC